The next 15 T cell receptor beta chains were all read from a single sample in a study of blood T cells in healthy people across ages. Using a J-beta primer mix together with a sample-barcoded 5' primer, a second PCR was run for roughly 7 to 11 cycles. TCRdb ran MiXCR on the 5' RACE reads and lists one entry per CDR3 protein. This sample has 600,000 to 850,000 distinct CDR3 sequences, with 25% found just once. The data also belong to a second study, concerning T cells of mothers and their children.

Sequences were obtained from blood. Receptors were obtained from a boy younger than 18 in good health.

This chain connects TRBV7-3 to TRBJ2-3; the D gene is possibly TRBD2 (5 bases). Germline lookup yields CDR1 SGHTA and CDR2 FQGTGA. The CDR3 consists of 14 residues. V was pared by 5 bases and J by 4 bases, with 13 bases between. The CDR3 sequence is CASSRQPSSDTQYF. DNA for the CDR3: TGTGCCAGCAGCCGACAACCTAGCTCAGATACGCAGTATTTT. Full variable domain (missing parts from reference TRBV7-3 and TRBJ2-3): GAGVSQTPSNKVTEKGKYVELRCDPISGHTALYWYRQSLGQGPEFLIYFQGTGAADDSGLPNDRFFAVRPEGSVSTLKIQRTERGDSAVYLCASSRQPSSDTQYFGPGTRLTVL.

The sample holds a few counts of this clonotype. The chain is built from TRBV7-3 and TRBJ2-1; 12 bases align to TRBD2. The length of the CDR3 is 15 residues. Per germline, CDR1 SGHTA and CDR2 FQGTGA. With V trimmed by 4 bases and J by 6 bases, 4 bases remained unmatched. Written as DNA, the CDR3 is TGTGCCAGCAGCTCCCTAGCGGGAGGGGTCAATGAGCAGTTCTTC. Its translation: CASSSLAGGVNEQFF. Full variable domain (missing parts from reference TRBV7-3 and TRBJ2-1): GAGVSQTPSNKVTEKGKYVELRCDPISGHTALYWYRQSLGQGPEFLIYFQGTGAADDSGLPNDRFFAVRPEGSVSTLKIQRTERGDSAVYLCASSSLAGGVNEQFFGPGTRLTVL.

This chain uses TRBV7-2 with TRBJ1-1; possible D gene TRBD1, 5 bases. Germline lookup yields CDR1 SGHTA and CDR2 FQGNSA. Deletions cut 1 base from V and 1 base from J, with 10 bases between. The CDR3 is 15 amino acids. The CDR3 region has the DNA TGTGCCAGCAGCTTAGAGGTGACAGCGAACACTGAAGCTTTCTTT. Protein product: CASSLEVTANTEAFF.

This clonotype was seen a few times. The V and J genes are TRBV12-3 or TRBV12-4 and TRBJ2-1; no reliable D call. This CDR3 has 13 amino acids. Trimming took 4 bases from V and 9 from J, leaving 13 bases between them. The CDR3 coding sequence is TGTGCCAGCAGTTCCGAAAGACTTGGTGAGCAGTTCTTC. It encodes CASSSERLGEQFF.

In its sample, this clonotype was seen once. The chain has TRBV12-3 or TRBV12-4 and TRBJ2-7; 10 positions agree with TRBD1. This CDR3 contains 15 residues. The V and J ends lost 4 bases and 4 bases, in that order; junction bases with no gene match: 7. Written as DNA, the CDR3 is TGTGCCAGCAGTTCAACCGGGACAGGGGAGTACGAGCAGTACTTC. Protein: CASSSTGTGEYEQYF.

The chain employs TRBV9 and TRBJ2-7, with a tentative D call TRBD2 (6 bases). Germline lookup yields CDR1 SGDLS and CDR2 YYNGEE. V was shortened by 4 bases and J by 0 bases, with 17 bases between the two germline ends. The CDR3 runs to 16 residues. The CDR3 spells CASSPRSFGSSYEQYF. The CDR3, as DNA: TGTGCCAGCAGCCCCCGATCCTTCGGGAGCTCCTACGAGCAGTACTTC. Based on the CDR3 plus reference TRBV9 and TRBJ2-7, the full variable domain is DSGVTQTPKHLITATGQRVTLRCSPRSGDLSVYWYQQSLDQGLQFLIQYYNGEERAKGNILERFSAQQFPDLHSELNLSSLELGDSALYFCASSPRSFGSSYEQYFGPGTRLTVT.

Only one count was recorded for this clonotype. V usage is TRBV6-1 and J usage is TRBJ2-4; TRBD2 matches 15 bases. CDR1 is MNHNS, CDR2 SASEGT, per germline. This CDR3 spans 19 amino acids. After removal of 7 bases from V and 6 bases from J, the junction contained 16 bases not matched to a gene. The chain's CDR3 is CASTQMVGTSGGWGNIQYF. As DNA, the CDR3 is TGTGCCAGCACCCAGATGGTTGGGACTAGCGGGGGGTGGGGAAACATTCAGTACTTC.

The chain joins TRBV15 to TRBJ2-5, with D perhaps TRBD1 (6 bases). V shed 0 bases and J shed 3 bases, with 14 bases lying between them. The germline V gene has CDR1 LNHNV and CDR2 YYDKDF (reference sequence). The CDR3 extends over 16 amino acids. In DNA form, the CDR3 reads TGTGCCACCAGCAGAGACAGGGGCGGGCCCGAAGAGACCCAGTACTTC. Translated, it gives CATSRDRGGPEETQYF.

The chain has TRBV7-2 and TRBJ2-1, with a possible D match to TRBD2 (6 bases). The closer fit of TRBJ2-5 to the DNA end suggests the J call may be wrong. The V gene's germline CDR1 is SGHTA and CDR2 FQGNSA. The CDR3 is 15 amino acids. CDR3 sequence: CASNFGLGLGETQYF. In nucleotides, the CDR3 is TGTGCCAGCAACTTTGGCCTGGGACTCGGAGAGACCCAGTACTTC.

This rearrangement joins TRBV7-2 to TRBJ1-4; D possibly corresponds to TRBD1 (6 bases). The CDR3 length is 15 residues. Germline V lookup: CDR1 SGHTA, CDR2 FQGNSA. The V end lost 4 bases, the J end lost 6 bases, and 15 bases lay between the germline ends. CDR3 amino acids: CASSSPTGYDEKLFF. The CDR3, as DNA: TGTGCCAGCAGCTCCCCAACAGGGTACGATGAAAAACTGTTTTTT.

Ten or more counts support this clonotype. CDR3 DNA sequence: TGTGCCAGCTTATACTCTAGCGCTTCTTCCTACGAGCAGTACTTC. As protein: CASLYSSASSYEQYF. The chain couples TRBV6-6 to TRBJ2-7; TRBD2 is a possible D gene (6 bases). The CDR3 sequence is 15 residues long. Trimming took off 8 bases at V and 1 base at J, with 18 bases between the two ends. Germline loops: CDR1 MNHNY, CDR2 SVGAGI (reference sequence).

The chain links TRBV3-1 to TRBJ2-3; TRBD1 matches 11 bases. This CDR3 spans 17 amino acids. CDR1 LGHDT and CDR2 YNNKEL come from the germline V gene (reference sequence). Germline trimming cut 1 base from V and 2 bases from J; bases unmatched to any gene: 5. The CDR3 loop reads CASSQGWDRGFTDTQYF. CDR3 in DNA: TGTGCCAGCAGCCAAGGTTGGGACAGGGGGTTCACAGATACGCAGTATTTT.

The genes are TRBV2 and TRBJ2-5, with D possibly called TRBD1 or TRBD2 (5 bases each). Trimming stripped 8 bases from V and 11 bases from J, with 27 bases between. CDR1 and CDR2 from the germline V gene are SNHLY and FYNNEI. The CDR3 runs to 15 residues. The CDR3 bases are TGTGCCAGCGGGATCAGCCAGGGACCTTCTCTGGAGCAGTACTTC. Amino acid sequence: CASGISQGPSLEQYF.

This clonotype occurred a few times. J is TRBJ1-4 and V is TRBV5-8; D is uncertain. Germline V gene lookup returns CDR1 SGHTS and CDR2 YDEGEE. This CDR3 has 14 residues. Trimming pared 6 bases from V and 5 bases from J, leaving 14 bases between. The CDR3 sequence: CASNLHGPNEKLFF. The DNA of the CDR3 is TGTGCCAGCAACCTCCATGGCCCCAATGAAAAACTGTTTTTT.

This clonotype was observed a few times. The chain carries TRBV29-1 and TRBJ2-4; a possible D gene is TRBD1 (5 bases). The germline CDR1 and CDR2 sequences are SQVTM and ANQGSEA. V lost 4 bases, J lost 6 bases, and 16 bases lay in between. The CDR3 covers 14 residues. The CDR3, as DNA: TGCAGCGTTGTCTCAGGGATGCATGGAAACATTCAGTACTTC. Amino acids: CSVVSGMHGNIQYF.